The 21 T cell receptor beta chains below come from one sample, sequenced in a study of regulatory T cells in long-lasting Graves disease. Noted time point: newly diagnosed GD, antithyroid drugs for less than 3 months. RNA isolated from PBMCs was used to make the TCR library. Construction of the TCR beta libraries employed iRepertoire HTBI primers in conjunction with Arm-PCR of CDR3 regions. TCRdb reprocessed the multiplex PCR reads via MiXCR and lists one record per CDR3 protein. The profile shows about 360,000 distinct CDR3 sequences, under 20% of them singletons. The data also belong to a second study, concerning T cells in Graves' hyperthyroidism and ophthalmopathy.

The source material was peripheral blood mononuclear cells (PBMCs), sampled at new diagnosis, from a patient treated with antithyroid drugs. All receptors derive from a woman under 30 with Graves disease.

This chain links TRBV20-1 with TRBJ2-1; 9 bases align to TRBD1. The trim removed 3 bases at V and 4 bases at J, leaving 4 bases unmatched. The CDR3 loop spans 14 amino acids. Germline V CDR1 and CDR2: DFQATT, SNEGSKA (reference sequence). The CDR3 sequence is CSARGDREYNEQFF. In DNA form, the CDR3 reads TGCAGTGCTAGGGGGGACAGGGAGTACAATGAGCAGTTCTTC.

This clonotype was detected ten times or more. The V and J genes are TRBV27 and TRBJ2-1; 8 positions agree with TRBD2. V shed 3 bases, J shed 10 bases, and the junction held 14 bases outside the gene matches. This CDR3 region has 16 residues. Germline lookup yields CDR1 MNHEY and CDR2 SMNVEV (reference sequence). CDR3 DNA sequence: TGTGCCAGCAGTTTTGGAGCGGGAGTACGGTCCGGGGAGCAGTTCTTC. Amino acid sequence: CASSFGAGVRSGEQFF.

The rearrangement links TRBV30 to TRBJ1-2; no clear D. The CDR3 length is 12 residues. CDR1 is GTSNPN, CDR2 SVGIG, per germline (reference sequence). V lost 5 bases and J 7 bases, leaving 14 bases between the germline ends. CDR3 in DNA: TGTGCCTGGTCTAGATCGGACGGTGGCTACACCTTC. This encodes CAWSRSDGGYTF.

Comments on this clonotype: One end of the junction is discordant with germline, which a read error may explain. The chain has TRBV12-3 or TRBV12-4 and TRBJ2-7; D remains ambiguous. This CDR3 has 12 amino acids. In DNA, the CDR3 is TGTGCCAGCAGTTTGAACGGCTACGAGCAGTGCTTC. It yields the protein CASSLNGYEQCF.

The V call is TRBV7-8, the J call TRBJ1-4, with TRBD1 matching over 9 bases. From germline, CDR1 is SGHVS and CDR2 FQNEAQ. With V trimmed by 5 bases and J by 3 bases, 7 bases remained unmatched. This CDR3 spans 16 amino acids. The CDR3 DNA reads TGTGCCAGCAGCCACGGGACAGGGCAGGCTAATGAAAAACTGTTTTTT. Encoded protein: CASSHGTGQANEKLFF.

This clonotype has a count of ten or more. The chain couples TRBV20-1 to TRBJ1-6; D gene ambiguous. Germline assignment: CDR1 DFQATT and CDR2 SNEGSKA (reference sequence). Trimming pared 4 bases from V and 8 bases from J, leaving 6 bases between. This CDR3 is 11 amino acids long. CDR3 DNA sequence: TGCAGTGCTAAACTTGATTCACCCCTCCACTTT. As protein: CSAKLDSPLHF.

This clonotype was detected a few times. V usage is TRBV18 and J usage is TRBJ2-3, with 7 bases lining up with TRBD1. CDR1 is KGHSH and CDR2 is LQKENI in the germline V gene. This CDR3 region has 16 residues. V was pared by 1 base and J by 4 bases, with 8 bases of the junction left unmatched. CDR3 sequence (DNA): TGTGCCAGCTCACCACAACAGGGGTTCGACTCAGATACGCAGTATTTT. Encoded protein: CASSPQQGFDSDTQYF.

The chain links TRBV6-2 or TRBV6-3 to TRBJ2-1; 8 bases are a match to TRBD1. Per germline, CDR1 MNHEY and CDR2 SVGEGT. With 6 bases clipped from V and 1 base from J, the junction kept 8 bases outside the gene matches. This CDR3 comprises 16 residues. The CDR3 spells CASRGKGTGSYNEQFF. The CDR3 DNA is TGTGCCAGCAGGGGAAAAGGGACAGGTTCCTACAATGAGCAGTTCTTC.

This clonotype was counted ten times or more. Written as DNA, the CDR3 is TGCAGTGTCTCAAACCGGGGGACCACTGAAGCTTTCTTT. Its protein product is CSVSNRGTTEAFF. The gene calls are TRBV20-1 and TRBJ1-1, with D perhaps matching TRBD1 (5 bases). Looked up from germline, CDR1 is DFQATT and CDR2 is SNEGSKA (reference sequence). There are 13 residues in the CDR3. V lost 7 bases and J 4 bases, leaving 16 bases between the germline ends.

In its sample, this clonotype was seen a few times. The CDR3 sequence is CASSQGTGGAETQYF. The CDR3 DNA follows: TGCGCCAGCAGCCAAGGCACAGGGGGCGCAGAGACCCAGTACTTC. The J gene is TRBJ2-5, the V gene TRBV4-1, with TRBD1 matching over 9 bases. Trimming removed 1 base from V and 4 bases from J; junction bases left unmatched: 4. Germline V gene data show CDR1 as MGHRA and CDR2 as YSYEKL. This CDR3 is 15 amino acids long.

This clonotype was counted ten times or more. The rearrangement links TRBV2 to TRBJ2-1, with 10 bases fitting TRBD2. This CDR3 region has 15 residues. CDR1 SNHLY and CDR2 FYNNEI come from the germline V gene. V was clipped by 5 bases and J by 7 bases; unmatched bases: 8. The CDR3 protein is CASSRSGGAGNEQFF. CDR3 bases: TGTGCCAGCAGTCGGAGCGGGGGGGCCGGGAATGAGCAGTTCTTC.

This clonotype was counted ten times or more. The rearrangement links TRBV2 to TRBJ2-1; 8 nucleotides match TRBD1. The trim removed 5 bases at V and 6 bases at J, leaving 9 bases unmatched. Germline V gene lookup returns CDR1 SNHLY and CDR2 FYNNEI. This CDR3 region has 15 residues. The CDR3 loop is CASSLQGATRNEQFF. Written as DNA, the CDR3 is TGTGCCAGCAGTCTGCAGGGGGCTACTCGCAATGAGCAGTTCTTC.

This clonotype was seen ten or more times. The rearrangement joins TRBV5-1 to TRBJ2-3; D may be TRBD2 (5 bases). Trimming left V 1 base short and J 5 bases short, with 20 bases between. The CDR3 runs to 17 residues. Germline CDR1 reads SGHRS; CDR2 reads YFSETQ. CDR3 loop: CASSLMRAPHLVDTQYF. The CDR3, as DNA: TGCGCCAGCAGCTTGATGAGGGCGCCCCACTTAGTAGATACGCAGTATTTT.

The table lists this clonotype with a few counts. V is TRBV15 and J is TRBJ1-3; D remains unclear. V gave up 5 bases and J gave up 1 base, with 15 bases separating them. Germline V gene data show CDR1 as LNHNV and CDR2 as YYDKDF (reference sequence). The CDR3 runs 16 residues. The CDR3 here is CATSPPEGSSGNTIYF. CDR3 bases: TGTGCCACCAGCCCCCCGGAGGGATCATCTGGAAACACCATATATTTT.

In this sample, this clonotype turned up many times. The chain links TRBV2 to TRBJ1-2, with 10 bases that match TRBD1. J gave up 6 bases and V 1 base, and 8 bases lay outside the gene matches. From germline, CDR1 is SNHLY and CDR2 FYNNEI. This CDR3 region has 16 residues. DNA of the CDR3: TGTGCCAGCAGTGAAGTACTCCGGGACAGGGGTCATGGCTACACCTTC. Translation gives CASSEVLRDRGHGYTF. The full variable domain, its missing parts supplied by reference TRBV2 and TRBJ1-2, is EPEVTQTPSHQVTQMGQEVILRCVPISNHLYFYWYRQILGQKVEFLVSFYNNEISEKSEIFDDQFSVERPDGSNFTLKIRSTKLEDSAMYFCASSEVLRDRGHGYTFGSGTRLTVV.

This sequence joins TRBV6-1 and TRBJ1-2; D gene uncertain. Between the trimmed V and J ends, which lost 2 bases and 5 bases, there was a span of 6 bases. CDR3 length equals 12 residues. CDR1 and CDR2 from the germline V gene are MNHNS and SASEGT. Here the CDR3 DNA reads TGTGCCAGCAGTGAACAGAGATATGGCTACACCTTC. This codes for CASSEQRYGYTF.

The sample holds many counts of this clonotype. V is TRBV12-3 or TRBV12-4 and J is TRBJ1-1, with D perhaps matching TRBD1 (6 bases). V lost 6 bases to trimming and J lost 1 base, with 9 bases between them. This CDR3 has 13 residues. CDR3 in DNA: TGTGCCAGCAGGATAGGGGGGAACACTGAAGCTTTCTTT. Its translation is CASRIGGNTEAFF.

The chain uses TRBV15 and TRBJ1-2, with unresolved D. Germline lookup yields CDR1 LNHNV and CDR2 YYDKDF (reference sequence). V was trimmed by 0 bases and J by 8 bases, leaving 7 bases between them. This CDR3 has 12 amino acids. CDR3 DNA: TGTGCCACCAGCAGAGAGGTTGGCGGCTACACCTTC. This sequence encodes CATSREVGGYTF.

This clonotype was seen a few times. At one boundary the junction diverges from the germline segment, which might be a read error. The chain employs TRBV12-5 and TRBJ2-7; TRBD1 is a possible D gene (5 bases). The CDR3 spans 12 residues. Germline V CDR1 and CDR2: LGHNT, FRNRAP. The CDR3 is CASGLDRYEQHF. In DNA form, the CDR3 reads TGTGCTAGTGGTTTGGACAGGTACGAGCAGCACTTC. Full variable domain (rest looked up from reference TRBV12-5 and TRBJ2-7): DARVTQTPRHKVTEMGQEVTMRCQPILGHNTVFWYRQTMMQGLELLAYFRNRAPLDDSGMPKDRFSAEMPDATLATLKIQPSEPRDSAVYFCASGLDRYEQHFGPGTRLTVT.

The V and J genes are TRBV5-6 and TRBJ2-5; 7 nucleotides match TRBD1. The CDR3 extends over 14 amino acids. The V and J ends lost 3 bases and 0 bases, in that order; junction bases with no gene match: 2. Germline-derived CDR1 and CDR2 are SGHDT and YYEEEE. The CDR3 bases are TGTGCCAGCAGCTACAGGGGAAACCAAGAGACCCAGTACTTC. Encoded protein: CASSYRGNQETQYF.

The sample holds many counts of this clonotype. The chain links TRBV7-2 to TRBJ2-1; D is possibly TRBD1 or TRBD2 (6 bases each). Looked up from germline, CDR1 is SGHTA and CDR2 is FQGNSA. This CDR3 region has 15 residues. The V and J ends lost 7 bases and 6 bases respectively, with 19 bases between them. This chain's CDR3 is CASTPTWGAGNEQFF. The CDR3 DNA sequence: TGTGCCAGCACCCCAACCTGGGGGGCAGGCAATGAGCAGTTCTTC.